Sequencing of this T cell receptor (beta chain) was carried out in a study of T cells in Graves' hyperthyroidism and ophthalmopathy. Overall study results and limits: Blood also held most thyroid clonotypes expanded beyond 0.001. Through a model of 13 V-J features, ophthalmopathy was separated from stable hyperthyroidism.

The CDR3 length is 18 residues. CDR1 SEHNR and CDR2 FQNEAQ come from the germline V gene (reference sequence). Trimming pared 5 bases from V and 0 bases from J, leaving 21 bases between. Researchers took RNA transcripts and amplified the TCR beta CDR3 regions from them. The HTBI primer set was used in a first-round RT-PCR of the TCR CDR3. TCRdb called the multiplex PCR reads again in MiXCR, with one record for every CDR3 protein. The table records fewer than 900,000 distinct CDR3 sequences, over 15% of them present only once. This clonotype was seen repeatedly, ten times or more. The antigen remains undetermined.

This receptor was taken from a woman aged 50 to 65 with Graves' hyperthyroidism that later progressed to Graves' ophthalmopathy. J is TRBJ2-3 and V is TRBV7-9; D is undetermined. The specimen sequenced was blood. The CDR3, as DNA: TGTGCCAGCAGCCCCCCGGGCACGAATCCATTTAGCACAGATACGCAGTATTTT. Protein: CASSPPGTNPFSTDTQYF.